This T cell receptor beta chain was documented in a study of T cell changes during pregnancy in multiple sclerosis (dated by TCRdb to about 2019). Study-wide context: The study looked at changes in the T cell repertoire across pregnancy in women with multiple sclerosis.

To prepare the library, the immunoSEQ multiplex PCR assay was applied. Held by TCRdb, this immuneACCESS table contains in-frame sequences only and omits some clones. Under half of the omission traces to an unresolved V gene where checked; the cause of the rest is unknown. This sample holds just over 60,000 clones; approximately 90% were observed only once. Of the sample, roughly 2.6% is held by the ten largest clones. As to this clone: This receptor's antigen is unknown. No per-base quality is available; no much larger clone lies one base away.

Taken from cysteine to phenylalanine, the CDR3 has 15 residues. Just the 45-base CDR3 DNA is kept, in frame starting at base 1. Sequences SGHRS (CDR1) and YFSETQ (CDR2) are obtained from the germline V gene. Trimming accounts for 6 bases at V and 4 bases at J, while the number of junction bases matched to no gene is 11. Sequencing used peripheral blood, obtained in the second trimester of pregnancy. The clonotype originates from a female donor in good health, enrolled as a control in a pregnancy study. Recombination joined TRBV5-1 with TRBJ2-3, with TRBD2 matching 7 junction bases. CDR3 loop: CASTQTAGRADTQYF. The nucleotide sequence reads TGCGCCAGCACCCAAACAGCGGGGAGGGCAGATACGCAGTATTTT.